These 17 T cell receptor beta chains were all obtained from the same sample, sequenced in a study of cytomegalovirus exposure and HLA in healthy donors. The PCR was carried out with 60 Vbeta primers and 13 Jbeta primers. Profiling relied on immunoSEQ multiplex PCR, and the TCRdb table lists in-frame clones only, not all of them. The table includes 110,000 to 150,000 clones, around 80% detected once. The sequenced sample was PBMCs. Source of these receptors: a woman in her fifties or sixties in good health and CMV-seropositive.

The V gene is TRBV5-6, the J gene TRBJ2-1; D call uncertain. CDR3 length: 13 residues. The V gene's germline CDR1 is SGHDT and CDR2 YYEEEE. Trimming left V 7 bases short and J 6 bases short, with 14 bases between. The CDR3 coding sequence is TGTGCCAGCTCACATTACAATGGCAATGAGCAGTTCTTC. This gives the protein CASSHYNGNEQFF.

This rearrangement joins TRBV27 to TRBJ2-7, with D perhaps TRBD2 (5 bases). The V end lost 10 bases, the J end lost 0 bases, and 13 bases lay between the germline ends. The CDR3 loop spans 13 amino acids. The germline CDR1 and CDR2 sequences are MNHEY and SMNVEV (reference sequence). CDR3 residues: CATSRGYSYEQYF. CDR3 in DNA: TGTGCCACGTCACGGGGATACTCCTACGAGCAGTACTTC.

This CDR3 is CASSPHGSTDTQYF. CDR3 coding DNA: TGTGCCAGCAGCCCCCATGGCAGCACAGATACGCAGTATTTT. This sequence joins TRBV7-3 and TRBJ2-3; no reliable D call. V lost 5 bases, J lost 0 bases, and 9 bases lay in between. In germline, CDR1 is SGHTA, CDR2 FQGTGA. The CDR3 extends over 14 amino acids.

V and J are TRBV4-1 and TRBJ1-5, with D maybe TRBD1 (6 bases). Germline V gene sequence: CDR1 MGHRA, CDR2 YSYEKL. This CDR3 is 15 amino acids long. V dropped 1 base and J dropped 10 bases, with 17 bases sitting between them. This CDR3 is CASSQGDRTISPQHF. The CDR3 DNA sequence: TGCGCCAGCAGCCAAGGCGACAGGACAATCAGCCCCCAGCATTTT.

About this clone: The junction does not match germline at one end; this may be a read error. CDR3 protein: CGVPGQGYEQYF. CDR3 nucleotide sequence: TGCGGCGTTCCGGGACAGGGCTACGAGCAGTACTTC. The chain carries TRBV29-1 and TRBJ2-7; 9 bases fit TRBD1. In germline, CDR1 is SQVTM, CDR2 ANQGSEA. The CDR3 runs 12 residues.

This chain connects TRBV2 to TRBJ2-3; 11 bases agree with TRBD2. Germline V gene data show CDR1 as SNHLY and CDR2 as FYNNEI. This CDR3 is built from 20 residues. Germline trimming cut 4 bases from V and 0 bases from J; bases unmatched to any gene: 15. The CDR3 DNA is TGTGCCAGCAGTGTGGGGAGTAGCGGGAGGGCCGGGGTTAGCACAGATACGCAGTATTTT. Protein: CASSVGSSGRAGVSTDTQYF.

This sequence joins TRBV2 and TRBJ2-3; TRBD2 is a possible D gene (6 bases). Germline CDR1 reads SNHLY; CDR2 reads FYNNEI. This CDR3 has 15 amino acids. Trimming cost V 5 bases and J 0 bases, with 12 bases left between them. CDR3 loop: CASSWTGVSTDTQYF. The CDR3, as DNA: TGTGCCAGCAGTTGGACGGGAGTCAGCACAGATACGCAGTATTTT.

V gene TRBV28 combines with J gene TRBJ2-5, with 10 bases lining up with TRBD1. J gave up 3 bases and V 5 bases, and 12 bases lay outside the gene matches. This CDR3 region has 17 residues. Germline V gene sequence: CDR1 MDHEN, CDR2 SYDVKM. The CDR3 loop is CASSDRRDRGRKETQYF. CDR3 bases: TGTGCCAGCAGTGACCGTCGAGACAGGGGGCGAAAAGAGACCCAGTACTTC.

J is TRBJ2-7 and V is TRBV15; 7 bases are a match to TRBD1. Germline V CDR1 and CDR2: LNHNV, YYDKDF (reference sequence). CDR3 length: 14 residues. V trimming: 4 bases; J trimming: 4 bases; junction bases outside the gene matches: 7. CDR3 in amino acids: CATSIGGDGYEQYF. For the CDR3, the DNA is TGTGCCACCAGCATAGGGGGCGATGGATACGAGCAGTACTTC. The full variable domain, rest sourced from reference TRBV15 and TRBJ2-7, is DAMVIQNPRYQVTQFGKPVTLSCSQTLNHNVMYWYQQKSSQAPKLLFHYYDKDFNNEADTPDNFQSRRPNTSFCFLDIRSPGLGDTAMYLCATSIGGDGYEQYFGPGTRLTVT.

J is TRBJ2-7 and V is TRBV30; possible D gene TRBD1, 7 bases. The CDR3 sequence is 13 residues long. The V gene's germline CDR1 is GTSNPN and CDR2 SVGIG (reference sequence). Trimming removed 4 bases from V and 7 bases from J, with 17 bases in between. The CDR3, as DNA: TGTGCCTGGACACAGGGGTGGAGGGCGGAGCAGTACTTC. Amino acids: CAWTQGWRAEQYF.

This chain connects TRBV27 to TRBJ1-2; no clear D gene. Germline V gene sequence: CDR1 MNHEY, CDR2 SMNVEV (reference sequence). V was pared by 4 bases and J by 3 bases, with 9 bases between. There are 13 residues in the CDR3. The CDR3 is CASSSELDYGYTF. In nucleotides, the CDR3 is TGTGCCAGCAGTTCGGAACTAGACTATGGCTACACCTTC.

The gene calls are TRBV27 and TRBJ2-6; TRBD2 agrees at 7 bases. V lost 1 base, J lost 0 bases, and 3 bases stayed unmatched. From germline, CDR1 is MNHEY and CDR2 SMNVEV (reference sequence). The CDR3 contains 17 residues. The CDR3 nucleotides are TGTGCCAGCAGTTTATGGGGACTAACCTCTGGGGCCAACGTCCTGACTTTC. This translates into CASSLWGLTSGANVLTF.

The genes are TRBV7-8 and TRBJ2-5, with a tentative D call TRBD1 (6 bases). CDR3 size: 12 residues. V was cut by 8 bases and J by 0 bases, with 7 bases left in between. Germline CDR1 SGHVS, CDR2 FQNEAQ. CDR3 sequence: CASGDNQETQYF. The CDR3 DNA follows: TGTGCCAGCGGGGACAACCAAGAGACCCAGTACTTC.

The rearrangement joins TRBV6-6 to TRBJ1-1, with 7 bases identical to TRBD1. Germline assignment: CDR1 MNHNY and CDR2 SVGAGI (reference sequence). V dropped 0 bases and J dropped 1; count of bases not matched to a gene: 5. The CDR3 extends over 16 amino acids. CDR3 amino acids: CASSYSQGMWNTEAFF. DNA of the CDR3: TGTGCCAGCAGTTACTCACAGGGGATGTGGAACACTGAAGCTTTCTTT.

In its sample, this clone was seen once. This chain connects TRBV18 to TRBJ2-5; 9 bases match TRBD2. Germline-derived CDR1 and CDR2 are KGHSH and LQKENI. V gave up 1 base and J gave up 1 base; unmatched junction bases: 4. The CDR3 has 16 amino acids. The CDR3 loop reads CASSPRLAATQETQYF. CDR3 nucleotides: TGTGCCAGCTCACCACGACTAGCGGCGACCCAAGAGACCCAGTACTTC.

V and J are TRBV5-4 and TRBJ2-3; D remains ambiguous. The CDR3 length is 14 residues. Germline V lookup: CDR1 SGHNT, CDR2 YYREEE (reference sequence). V lost 4 bases and J 3 bases, leaving 12 bases between the germline ends. DNA of the CDR3: TGTGCCAGCAGCCATGGTCTGGAGACAGATACGCAGTATTTT. It codes for CASSHGLETDTQYF.

CDR3 sequence: CASSLGTASGNTIYF. CDR3 nucleotides: TGTGCCAGCAGTTTAGGGACAGCTTCTGGAAACACCATATATTTT. The chain carries TRBV28 and TRBJ1-3; 7 nucleotides match TRBD1. Trimming cost V 2 bases and J 1 base; bases outside gene matches: 2. Germline V lookup: CDR1 MDHEN, CDR2 SYDVKM. The CDR3 has 15 residues.